These T cell receptor beta chains were read from a single sample in a study of shared clonotypes between healthy human individuals. Using immunoSEQ multiplex PCR, the repertoire was profiled, and TCRdb retains in-frame clones only, with some absent. The table records over 2 million clones, about 95% of them present only once. The sample comprised naive CD8+ T cells sorted from blood. These receptors all stem from a young man in good health. Each CDR3 is given with its conserved first and last residue. Fields, in order: V gene, J gene, clone size, D gene, CDR3 protein, CDR3 DNA. The D gene is left open where the match is weak. The size of a clone is reported for some rows only, either as once, few or many, or as a class for expanded clones.

TRBV5-6	TRBJ1-1	.	TRBD1	CASSLRGTGILAAFF	TGTGCCAGCAGCTTGAGGGGGACAGGGATCCTGGCGGCTTTCTTT
TRBV6-6	TRBJ2-7	.	TRBD1	CATRNPDRTVYEQYF	TGTGCCACCCGCAACCCGGACAGGACAGTCTACGAGCAGTACTTC
TRBV19	TRBJ2-7	.	TRBD2	CASSLIGTSLDEQYF	TGTGCCAGTAGCTTAATCGGGACTAGCCTCGACGAGCAGTACTTC
TRBV11-2	TRBJ2-7	.	.	CASSFGGPTYEQYF	TGTGCCAGCAGCTTCGGGGGCCCCACCTACGAGCAGTACTTC
TRBV4-1	TRBJ2-1	.	TRBD2	CASSWLAGFYNEQFF	TGCGCCAGCAGCTGGCTAGCGGGGTTCTACAATGAGCAGTTCTTC
TRBV7-2	TRBJ2-7	.	TRBD1	CASSLTGGIYEQYF	TGTGCCAGCAGCTTAACAGGGGGCATCTACGAGCAGTACTTC
TRBV5-1	TRBJ2-1	once	.	CASSLAGYEQFF	TGCGCCAGCAGCTTGGCAGGATATGAGCAGTTCTTC
TRBV9	TRBJ2-3	.	TRBD1	CASRTTGESTDTQYF	TGTGCCAGCAGAACGACAGGGGAAAGCACAGATACGCAGTATTTT
TRBV19	TRBJ1-2	.	.	CASSPLQNPYYGYTF	TGTGCCAGTAGTCCTCTACAGAATCCCTACTATGGCTACACCTTC
TRBV29-1	TRBJ2-7	.	.	CSVESDSQLSSYEQYF	TGCAGCGTTGAATCCGACAGTCAACTGAGCTCCTACGAGCAGTACTTC
TRBV7-2	TRBJ2-1	.	TRBD2	CASSLRDRGRDEQFF	TGTGCCAGCAGCCTAAGGGATCGGGGGAGGGATGAGCAGTTCTTC
TRBV7-9	TRBJ1-2	.	TRBD1	CASSTGQNYGYTF	TGTGCCAGCAGCACGGGACAGAACTATGGCTACACCTTC
TRBV30	TRBJ2-5	.	TRBD1	CAWSVGTGEETQYF	TGTGCCTGGAGTGTCGGTACAGGGGAAGAGACCCAGTACTTC
TRBV6-1	TRBJ1-1	.	.	CASTMAFF	TGTGCCAGCACGATGGCTTTCTTT
TRBV11-2	TRBJ2-7	few	TRBD1	CASSLDRDSSYEQYF	TGTGCCAGCAGCTTAGACCGGGACAGCTCCTACGAGCAGTACTTC
TRBV11-2	TRBJ2-1	.	TRBD2	CASSLEGAAGFNEQFF	TGTGCCAGCAGCTTAGAAGGAGCAGCGGGGTTCAATGAGCAGTTCTTC